The 14 T cell receptor beta chains given below trace back to one sample, sequenced in a study of T cell responses to AZD1222 COVID-19 vaccine. Here immunoSEQ multiplex PCR was the method, and the copy in TCRdb shows in-frame clones only, minus some. The sample gives tens of thousands of clones, over 70% of which show up once; 3.5% to 5% is in the top ten. The sample consisted of peripheral blood, taken on day 0 of AZD1222 vaccination. The source of these receptors is an adult in good health.

The chain employs TRBV7-2 and TRBJ2-7, with 8 bases that match TRBD1. Unmatched junction bases numbered 4, after V lost 5 bases and J lost 7 bases. CDR3 length: 12 amino acids. Looked up from germline, CDR1 is SGHTA and CDR2 is FQGNSA. The CDR3 region is CASSETGEEQYF. The CDR3, as DNA: TGTGCCAGCAGCGAGACAGGGGAGGAGCAGTACTTC.

This chain uses TRBV5-1 with TRBJ2-1, with TRBD1 identical over 12 bases. The CDR3 totals 15 residues. Germline CDR1 is SGHRS and CDR2 is YFSETQ. V shed 1 base and J 7 bases; nucleotides not matched to a gene: 3. The CDR3 nucleotides are TGCGCCAGCAGCTTGTGGGACAGGGGGCAGAATGAGCAGTTCTTC. This encodes CASSLWDRGQNEQFF.

The chain recombines TRBV27 with TRBJ2-7; D gene unclear. Germline V gene sequence: CDR1 MNHEY, CDR2 SMNVEV (reference sequence). This CDR3 spans 14 amino acids. The ends were cut back, 5 bases at V and 4 bases at J, with 15 bases in the middle. In DNA form, the CDR3 reads TGTGCCAGCAGTCGGGCGAGGAGCAATTACGAGCAGTACTTC. This sequence encodes CASSRARSNYEQYF.

V usage is TRBV19 and J usage is TRBJ1-5; D not certain. The V gene lost 3 bases and the J gene lost 15 bases, with 15 bases spanning the gap. The CDR3 is 12 amino acids. Germline values: CDR1 LNHDA, CDR2 SQIVND (reference sequence). For the CDR3, the DNA is TGTGCCAGTAGTATCACGGTGGGCCCGGTGCATTTT. This translates into CASSITVGPVHF.

The chain combines TRBV7-2 with TRBJ2-1; D unresolved. V lost 1 base and J lost 6, with 7 bases in between. Per the germline V gene, CDR1 is SGHTA and CDR2 is FQGNSA. The CDR3 is made up of 13 amino acids. The CDR3 DNA reads TGTGCCAGCAGCTTAGTTGTACTCAATGAGCAGTTCTTC. This encodes CASSLVVLNEQFF.

CDR3 bases: TGTGCCAGCAGTTGGTCGACAGGGACGGCTTTCTTT. This encodes CASSWSTGTAFF. This chain connects TRBV6-2 or TRBV6-3 to TRBJ1-1; 7 nucleotides agree with TRBD1. Germline CDR1 reads MNHEY; CDR2 reads SVGEGT. The CDR3 sequence is 12 residues long. Unmatched junction bases numbered 7, after V lost 4 bases and J lost 11 bases.

V gene TRBV27 combines with J gene TRBJ2-5, with TRBD2 identical over 9 bases. The J segment lost 2 bases and the V segment lost 5 bases, leaving 3 bases of the junction unmatched. Germline loops: CDR1 MNHEY, CDR2 SMNVEV (reference sequence). The length of the CDR3 is 14 residues. CDR3: CASSGGGVQETQYF. CDR3 sequence (DNA): TGTGCCAGCAGTGGCGGGGGGGTTCAAGAGACCCAGTACTTC.

The chain is built from TRBV7-9 and TRBJ1-2, with 7 bases that match TRBD1. The germline CDR1 and CDR2 sequences are SEHNR and FQNEAQ (reference sequence). The CDR3 totals 12 residues. V lost 5 bases and J lost 9; bases outside the gene matches: 6. The DNA of the CDR3 is TGTGCCAGCAGCACAGGGGACGCTAGCTACACCTTC. Protein sequence: CASSTGDASYTF.

V gene TRBV5-1 combines with J gene TRBJ1-2; no reliable D call. Per the germline V gene, CDR1 is SGHRS and CDR2 is YFSETQ. Trimming took off 5 bases at V and 4 bases at J, with 15 bases between the two ends. The CDR3 spans 14 residues. The CDR3 DNA is TGCGCCAGCAGGTTTGACCCGGGAGGCTATGGCTACACCTTC. This sequence encodes CASRFDPGGYGYTF.

In its sample, this clone was seen a few times. The V gene is TRBV7-8, the J gene TRBJ2-2, with D unresolved. The germline V gene has CDR1 SGHVS and CDR2 FQNEAQ. The V end was cut by 2 bases, the J end by 7 bases, with 8 bases between. This CDR3 comprises 13 residues. The CDR3 sequence: CASSLRFGGELFF. The CDR3 DNA is TGTGCCAGCAGCTTAAGGTTCGGCGGGGAGCTGTTTTTT.

This chain connects TRBV11-2 to TRBJ1-5; D remains ambiguous. From germline, CDR1 is SGHAT and CDR2 FQNNGV. This CDR3 has 14 residues. Trimming removed 2 bases from V and 3 bases from J, with 8 bases in between. CDR3 sequence: CASSLSKDNQPQHF. In DNA, the CDR3 is TGTGCCAGCAGCTTATCTAAAGACAATCAGCCCCAGCATTTT. Drawing the rest from reference TRBV11-2 and TRBJ1-5, the complete variable domain is EAGVAQSPRYKIIEKRQSVAFWCNPISGHATLYWYQQILGQGPKLLIQFQNNGVVDDSQLPKDRFSAERLKGVDSTLKIQPAKLEDSAVYLCASSLSKDNQPQHFGDGTRLSIL.

This chain connects TRBV9 to TRBJ2-7; either TRBD1 or TRBD2 may supply D (6 bases each). Germline CDR1 and CDR2: SGDLS and YYNGEE. This CDR3 spans 14 amino acids. Trimming pared 3 bases from V and 1 base from J, leaving 11 bases between. The CDR3 loop reads CASSEGGLSYEQYF. DNA for the CDR3: TGTGCCAGCAGCGAGGGGGGACTGTCCTACGAGCAGTACTTC.

The chain uses TRBV5-1 and TRBJ1-2; D is uncertain. V dropped 0 bases and J dropped 10 bases, with 13 bases sitting between them. This CDR3 contains 13 residues. Germline CDR1 SGHRS, CDR2 YFSETQ. The CDR3 is CASSLGQYQYYTF. The CDR3, as DNA: TGCGCCAGCAGCTTGGGCCAGTATCAATACTACACCTTC.

The gene calls are TRBV6-5 and TRBJ1-1; no definite D call. Trimming removed 6 bases from V and 8 bases from J, with 10 bases in between. Germline CDR1 is MNHEY and CDR2 is SVGAGI. This CDR3 has 11 amino acids. This chain's CDR3 is CASSPTTEAFF. CDR3 sequence (DNA): TGTGCCAGCAGCCCAACGACCGAAGCTTTCTTT.